This is a list of T cell receptor beta chains from one sample in a study of siplizumab effects on memory and regulatory T cells. Profiled with immunoSEQ multiplex PCR; TCRdb holds only in-frame clones, not every one. The sample holds 90,000 to 110,000 clones, about 91% seen once. The sequenced sample consisted of Tregs sorted from blood. Receptor source: a human donor in good health. Both conserved end residues are part of each CDR3. A D gene is named only where the DNA matches it firmly. Size is omitted from some rows. Given values are once, few, many or a class for expanded clones.

>TRBD2|.|TRBJ2-5|14|TRBV5-4
TGTGCCAGCAGCGCAGCGGGGCGACAAGAGACCCAGTACTTC
CASSAAGRQETQYF
>.|.|TRBJ1-6|14|TRBV5-1
TGCGCCAGCAGCCCTGGCCAGGGGAATTCACCCCTCCACTTT
CASSPGQGNSPLHF
>.|.|TRBJ1-5|15|TRBV6-6
TGTGCCAGCCAAGGACGAGGACTTAGCAATCAGCCCCAGCATTTT
CASQGRGLSNQPQHF
>TRBD2|.|TRBJ2-1|15|TRBV7-9
TGTGCCAGCAGCCTACAGCGGGAGCCGGGGAATGAGCAGTTCTTC
CASSLQREPGNEQFF
>TRBD1|.|TRBJ1-2|15|TRBV7-2
TGTGCCAGCAGCTCCGGACAGGGAAAGGGCTATGGCTACACCTTC
CASSSGQGKGYGYTF
>.|.|TRBJ1-3|15|TRBV7-2
TGTGCCAGCACCCCTCAGGGACGCTCTGGAAACACCATATATTTT
CASTPQGRSGNTIYF
>TRBD2|.|TRBJ2-7|14|TRBV19
TGTGCCAGTAGTATCTCCGCTAGCGGCTACGAGCAGTACTTC
CASSISASGYEQYF
>TRBD1|.|TRBJ1-6|15|TRBV6-1
TGTGCCAGCAGTGGGGACAGGGGGCCGGGATCACCCCTCCACTTT
CASSGDRGPGSPLHF
>TRBD1|.|TRBJ1-1|14|TRBV14
TGTGCCGTACTTAGACAGGGGAGGAATACTGAAGCTTTCTTT
CAVLRQGRNTEAFF
>TRBD1|few|TRBJ1-1|13|TRBV27
TGTGCCAGCAGTTTCTGGCAGGGGGGTGAAGCTTTCTTT
CASSFWQGGEAFF
>.|.|TRBJ2-1|15|TRBV9
TGTGCCAGCAGCGTCGAGACTAGTCCAGGCAATGAGCAGTTCTTC
CASSVETSPGNEQFF
>.|once|TRBJ1-5|15|TRBV19
TGTGCCAGTAGTATCCATTTAGAAAGCAATCAGCCCCAGCATTTT
CASSIHLESNQPQHF
>TRBD1|.|TRBJ1-1|12|TRBV6-5
TGTGCCAGCAGTTTCTACACAGGGGATGCTTTCTTT
CASSFYTGDAFF
>TRBD1|.|TRBJ1-1|17|TRBV6-4
TGTGCCAGCAACCCACAGGGGAGTAAGGATAGCCACACTGAAGCTTTCTTT
CASNPQGSKDSHTEAFF
>TRBD1|.|TRBJ1-5|13|TRBV19
TGTGCCAGTAAGGGGGCGGGGGTTCAGCCCCAGCATTTT
CASKGAGVQPQHF
>.|.|TRBJ2-7|15|TRBV6-5
TGTGCCAGCAGTTACAGGTCACTCAGCTCCTACGAGCAGTACTTC
CASSYRSLSSYEQYF
>.|few|TRBJ1-2|15|TRBV5-1
TGCGCCAGCAGCTTGGCGGTTGGGGATGGCTATGGCTACACCTTC
CASSLAVGDGYGYTF
>TRBD1|.|TRBJ2-2|15|TRBV9
TGTGCCAGCAGCCAAAGCCGGGACAGCACCGGGGAGCTGTTTTTT
CASSQSRDSTGELFF
>TRBD1|.|TRBJ1-2|13|TRBV6-6
TGTGCCAGCAGTTATGACAGGGGATATGGCTACACCTTC
CASSYDRGYGYTF
>.|.|TRBJ2-2|16|TRBV9
TGTGCCAGCAGCGAGCCGGGGTCCCTGAACACCGGGGAGCTGTTTTTT
CASSEPGSLNTGELFF